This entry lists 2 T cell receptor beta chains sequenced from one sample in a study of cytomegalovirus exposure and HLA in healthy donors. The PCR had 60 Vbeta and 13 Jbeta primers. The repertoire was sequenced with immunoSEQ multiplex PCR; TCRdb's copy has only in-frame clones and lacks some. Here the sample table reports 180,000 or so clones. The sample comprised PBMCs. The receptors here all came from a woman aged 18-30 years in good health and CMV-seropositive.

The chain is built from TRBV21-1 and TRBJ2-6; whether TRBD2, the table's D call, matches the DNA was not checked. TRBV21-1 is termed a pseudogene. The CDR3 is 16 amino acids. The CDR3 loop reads CASSNRGGEGANVLTF. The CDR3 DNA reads TGTGCCAGCAGCAATAGGGGGGGCGAAGGGGCCAACGTCCTGACTTTC.

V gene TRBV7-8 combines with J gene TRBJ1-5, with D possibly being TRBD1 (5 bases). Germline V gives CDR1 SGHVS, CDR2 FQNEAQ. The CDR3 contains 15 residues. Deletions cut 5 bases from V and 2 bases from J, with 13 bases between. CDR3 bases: TGTGCCAGCAGCGCGGGGCGGGCGGGCAATCAGCCCCAGCATTTT. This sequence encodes CASSAGRAGNQPQHF.